The T cell receptor (beta chain) described here comes from a study of T cell repertoires in ileal Crohn's disease. Background on the study: 35% were active smokers at surgery; median disease duration was about 7.5 years. General study results and limits: Endoscopic recurrence occurred in every patient whose clonality exceeded 26.8%. Sorted CD8 T cells held more high-frequency clones than CD4.

Turning to this clone: Its antigen is unidentified. The junction departs from germline at one end; a sequencing error may be responsible.

Some clones are missing from TCRdb's copy, which holds only in-frame ones; the method was immunoSEQ multiplex PCR. The profile shows roughly 13,000 clones, 60% to 80% of them singletons. Germline CDR1 is LGHNA and CDR2 is YNFKEQ. CDR3 length: 16 amino acids. This receptor was identified in an adult with Crohn's disease. Sequenced input: ileal tissue. V is TRBV4-2 and J is TRBJ2-7, with TRBD1 identical over 9 bases. CDR3 in amino acids: CASSEEVGQGSYEQYF. The CDR3 DNA sequence: TGTGCCAGCAGCGAAGAGGTGGGACAGGGCTCCTACGAGCAGTACTTC.